This paragraph reports one T cell receptor beta chain. Its cognate antigen is unknown. Libraries were prepared by immunoSEQ multiplex PCR; TCRdb keeps only in-frame clonotypes and omits some of them. The sample lists around 160,000 clones, about 91% occurring once. The data are from a study of T cell responses to AZD1222 COVID-19 vaccine. V was shortened by 5 bases and J by 4 bases, with 15 bases between the two germline ends. The CDR3 is 15 amino acids. Per the germline V gene, CDR1 is SGHVS and CDR2 is FNYEAQ. Points from the study as a whole: Only a handful of people who got AZD1222 tested seropositive at baseline. Spike-wide vaccine-associated CD4 TCRs dominated at 160-218 and 743-854.

Here the sequenced sample was peripheral blood, taken on day 0 of AZD1222 vaccination. J is TRBJ1-5 and V is TRBV7-6; no definite D call. The sequence derives from an adult in good health. Written as DNA, the CDR3 is TGTGCCAGCAGCATCAGCGGAGGCCGTAATCAGCCCCAGCATTTT. Its translation: CASSISGGRNQPQHF.